This TCR beta chain was retrieved from a study of blood T cell repertoires in COVID-19. Across the study: Spain, Italy and the United States supplied samples that represented acute and convalescent COVID-19.

In the original workflow: Using reference gene primer amplification, nucleated cell counts were estimated. Using immunoSEQ multiplex PCR, the repertoire was profiled, and TCRdb retains in-frame clones only, with some absent. V and J calls and clone size are copied from that table; D and trimming were computed from the DNA. The repertoire holds 180,000 or so clones, roughly 84% seen once, with over 10% in the top ten. Participants had their cohort set by participant-reported clinical history. Germline V gene data show CDR1 as SGHTA and CDR2 as FQGNSA. Trimming removed 2 bases at V and 8 bases at J, with 13 bases between. The CDR3 runs 14 residues.

The chain joins TRBV7-2 to TRBJ2-1; D might be TRBD2 (6 bases). Sample: PBMCs or T cells enriched from blood (not recorded which). This sequence was found in a woman between 55 and 75 years old who had recovered from COVID-19. CDR3 DNA: TGTGCCAGCAGCTTAACAGCGGGTCGGTATGAGCAGTTCTTC. Protein product: CASSLTAGRYEQFF.